This T cell receptor (beta chain) was profiled in a study of blood T cell repertoires in COVID-19. About the research overall: Acute-phase and convalescent COVID-19 samples originated in the United States, Italy and Spain.

Trimming left V 3 bases short and J 4 bases short, with 10 bases between. CDR1 and CDR2 (germline): LNHDA, SQIVND (reference sequence). The CDR3 contains 14 residues. Participants' own reports of clinical history determined their cohort assignment. Someone with COVID-19 had been met by exposed participants within 2 weeks before study entry. The method was immunoSEQ multiplex PCR; TCRdb's version includes in-frame clones alone and lacks a portion of them. Of fewer than 350,000 clones listed, about 90% are singletons. Sequencing was performed on PBMCs or T cells enriched from blood (not recorded which). This sequence joins TRBV19 and TRBJ1-5; no reliable D call. The clonotype originates from a woman between 25 and 40 years old who had been exposed to COVID-19. The CDR3 coding sequence is TGTGCCAGTAGTATTGGTTACGAGAATCAGCCCCAGCATTTT. Its protein is CASSIGYENQPQHF.